The 3 T cell receptor beta chains presented below share a single source sample, sequenced in a study of blood T cells in healthy people across ages. Through a sample-barcoded 5' primer and a J-beta primer mix, a second PCR was run for roughly 7 to 11 cycles. Each CDR3 protein is one row after TCRdb ran MiXCR on the 5' RACE reads. There are over 1,300,000 distinct CDR3 sequences in the sample; 59% occur only once, and 6.5% to 8% lies in the top ten. The specimen was blood. Source of these receptors: a man in his late teens or twenties in good health.

This chain uses TRBV29-1 with TRBJ1-1, with 8 bases lining up with TRBD1. The V gene end was trimmed by 5 bases and the J gene end by 1 base; junction bases not matched to a gene: 6. The CDR3 runs to 14 residues. CDR1 is SQVTM and CDR2 is ANQGSEA in the germline V gene. CDR3 bases: TGCAGCGTTCAGAGACAGGGGTGGAACACTGAAGCTTTCTTT. It codes for CSVQRQGWNTEAFF.

In this sample, this clonotype turned up once. V gene TRBV12-3 or TRBV12-4 combines with J gene TRBJ2-1; 11 bases match TRBD1. The V segment lost 7 bases and the J segment 3 bases; nucleotides outside the gene matches: 8. The CDR3 contains 16 residues. The CDR3 is CASNPPDRGHYNEQFF. In DNA form, the CDR3 reads TGTGCCAGCAATCCGCCGGACAGGGGGCACTACAATGAGCAGTTCTTC.

The rearrangement joins TRBV2 to TRBJ2-3; perhaps TRBD2 as D (6 bases). Between the trimmed V and J ends, which lost 4 bases and 5 bases, there was a span of 19 bases. This CDR3 region has 16 residues. The V gene's germline CDR1 is SNHLY and CDR2 FYNNEI. Here the CDR3 reads CASSATGTGVRDTQYF. The CDR3 coding sequence is TGTGCCAGCAGTGCCACCGGGACGGGGGTCAGAGATACGCAGTATTTT.